The 11 T cell receptor beta chains reported below all come from one sample, sequenced in a study of post-analysis software for immune sequencing data. Their recognized antigens are unknown. Study-level points and caveats: Five or six TRBV segments, TRBV5-6, TRBV5-1 and TRBV20-1 among them, were found more frequent in patients than controls.

cDNA libraries for TCR beta contained unique molecular identifiers. From the PCR reads, TCRdb called clonotypes with MiXCR, one entry per CDR3 protein. This table has 450,000 to 700,000 distinct CDR3 sequences, about 40% appearing once. Sequencing was carried out using blood. The receptors stem from a girl aged 5 to 17 with multiple sclerosis.

The chain has TRBV5-1 and TRBJ1-1; 7 bases match TRBD1. The germline V gene has CDR1 SGHRS and CDR2 YFSETQ. The V gene end was trimmed by 2 bases and the J gene end by 7 bases; junction bases not matched to a gene: 11. The CDR3 consists of 15 residues. Written as DNA, the CDR3 is TGCGCCAGCAGCTTTTTAACCGGGACAGCCGGTGAAGCTTTCTTT. This encodes CASSFLTGTAGEAFF.

A few counts support this clonotype. The chain joins TRBV7-3 to TRBJ2-5; D is possibly TRBD1 (5 bases). The J call may be in error: the DNA end matches TRBJ2-7 better. From germline, CDR1 is SGHTA and CDR2 FQGTGA. The CDR3 has 14 residues. The CDR3, as DNA: TGTGCCAGCAGCTTAGGGGCAGGGTGGAACGAGCAGTACTTC. Translating gives CASSLGAGWNEQYF.

This chain joins TRBV5-1 and TRBJ2-5; 8 bases match TRBD2. V lost 5 bases and J lost 1; bases outside the gene matches: 4. Germline V lookup: CDR1 SGHRS, CDR2 YFSETQ. This CDR3 spans 14 amino acids. CDR3 loop: CASRERGPQETQYF. DNA of the CDR3: TGCGCCAGCAGGGAGCGGGGGCCCCAAGAGACCCAGTACTTC.

This clonotype was found a few times. The chain combines TRBV28 with TRBJ2-7, with 9 bases lining up with TRBD1. CDR1 is MDHEN and CDR2 is SYDVKM in the germline V gene. V shed 4 bases, J shed 1 base, and the junction held 2 bases outside the gene matches. This CDR3 contains 14 residues. The CDR3 protein is CASSWDRESYEQYF. CDR3 DNA: TGTGCCAGCAGTTGGGACAGGGAGTCCTACGAGCAGTACTTC.

This clonotype was found once. The rearrangement joins TRBV29-1 to TRBJ1-2, with D maybe TRBD1 (5 bases). The CDR3 has 11 residues. V lost 2 bases, J lost 4 bases, and 5 bases lay in between. Germline CDR1 and CDR2: SQVTM and ANQGSEA. The CDR3 loop is CSVEQGYGYTF. The CDR3 DNA reads as TGCAGCGTTGAACAGGGCTATGGCTACACCTTC.

This clonotype was counted many times. At one end, the junction sequence differs from germline, possibly due to a read error. The chain has TRBV12-3 or TRBV12-4 and TRBJ2-1, with 9 bases that match TRBD2. This CDR3 is built from 15 residues. This chain's CDR3 is CASSLAGQTYNEQFF. CDR3 sequence (DNA): TGTGCCAGCAGTCTAGCGGGACAGACCTACAATGAGCAGTTCTTC.

The rearrangement uses TRBV29-1 and TRBJ1-1; weak D call: TRBD1 (6 bases). Trimming stripped 5 bases from V and 0 bases from J, with 10 bases between. This CDR3 has 13 amino acids. Germline loops: CDR1 SQVTM, CDR2 ANQGSEA. The CDR3 DNA follows: TGCAGCGTTCAGGGGAAGATGAACACTGAAGCTTTCTTT. It translates to CSVQGKMNTEAFF.

There are a few counts of this clonotype. The rearrangement links TRBV20-1 to TRBJ2-7; D not resolved. V shed 5 bases and J shed 5 bases, with 13 bases lying between them. The CDR3 sequence is 12 residues long. Per germline, CDR1 DFQATT and CDR2 SNEGSKA (reference sequence). The CDR3 DNA reads as TGCAGTGCTGAGGTCCGGTCCCACGAGCAGTACTTC. Translating it yields CSAEVRSHEQYF.

The chain recombines TRBV7-2 with TRBJ2-1; 7 bases are shared with TRBD1. This CDR3 has 13 residues. The germline gives CDR1 SGHTA, CDR2 FQGNSA. With V trimmed by 6 bases and J by 4 bases, 3 bases remained unmatched. In nucleotides, the CDR3 is TGTGCCAGCAGGGGACAGAATTACAATGAGCAGTTCTTC. It codes for CASRGQNYNEQFF.

This clonotype appeared a few times. V is TRBV12-3 or TRBV12-4 and J is TRBJ2-7, with 8 bases aligning to TRBD2. V lost 6 bases, J lost 2 bases, and 9 bases stayed unmatched. The CDR3 has 15 residues. Here the CDR3 DNA reads TGTGCCAGCAGCCCCGAGGCGGGAGGACCCTACGAGCAGTACTTC. Protein product: CASSPEAGGPYEQYF.

The chain combines TRBV12-3 or TRBV12-4 with TRBJ2-7, with D tentatively TRBD1 (6 bases). V lost 6 bases and J 3 bases, leaving 15 bases between the germline ends. This CDR3 spans 14 amino acids. The DNA of the CDR3 is TGTGCCAGCAGCCTACCAGGGGCCGGCTACGAGCAGTACTTC. Translated, it gives CASSLPGAGYEQYF.